This T cell receptor (beta chain) was captured in a study of cytomegalovirus exposure and HLA in healthy donors. Remarks on this clone: Its antigen is not identified.

Primers for the PCR totalled 60 Vbeta and 13 Jbeta. Only in-frame clones appear in the TCRdb table, and some are missing; sequencing was by immunoSEQ multiplex PCR. The repertoire includes more than 150,000 clones, about three quarters of them detected once, and around 1.6% sits in the top ten. CDR1 is MNHEY, CDR2 SMNVEV, per germline (reference sequence). The V and J ends lost 2 bases and 2 bases respectively, with 10 bases between them. The CDR3 is 14 amino acids. Whole-study results and caveats: Later on, a genetic analysis was performed. It linked a missense variant in DCLRE1C with V- and J-gene trimming of TCR beta. The authors later found HLA-associated TCR beta chains more clonally expanded than equally common others. The authors later found most CMV-associated TCR beta chains appeared HLA-restricted. What a later analysis showed was that several of the most significant clusters appeared linked to common viral pathogens.

The source of this sequence is a man in his late teens or twenties in good health and CMV-seronegative. Sequencing was done on a sample of PBMCs. The rearrangement uses TRBV27 and TRBJ2-7, with D maybe TRBD1 (5 bases). The CDR3 DNA sequence: TGTGCCAGCAGTTTACAGGGTACCCCCTACGAGCAGTACTTC. This codes for CASSLQGTPYEQYF.